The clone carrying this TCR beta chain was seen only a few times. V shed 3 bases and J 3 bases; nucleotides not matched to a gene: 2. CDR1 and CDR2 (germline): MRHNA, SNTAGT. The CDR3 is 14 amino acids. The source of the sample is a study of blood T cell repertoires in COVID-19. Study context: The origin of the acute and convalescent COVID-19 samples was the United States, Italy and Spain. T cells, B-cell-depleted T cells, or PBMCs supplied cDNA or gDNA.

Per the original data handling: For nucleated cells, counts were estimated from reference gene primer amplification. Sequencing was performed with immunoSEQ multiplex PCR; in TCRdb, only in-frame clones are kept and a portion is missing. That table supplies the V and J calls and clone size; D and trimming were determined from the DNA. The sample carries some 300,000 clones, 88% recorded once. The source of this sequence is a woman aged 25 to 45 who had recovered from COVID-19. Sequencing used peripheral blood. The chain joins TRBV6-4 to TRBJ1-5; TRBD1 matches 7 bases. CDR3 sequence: CASSETGLNQPQHF. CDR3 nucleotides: TGTGCCAGCAGTGAGACAGGGCTCAATCAGCCCCAGCATTTT.